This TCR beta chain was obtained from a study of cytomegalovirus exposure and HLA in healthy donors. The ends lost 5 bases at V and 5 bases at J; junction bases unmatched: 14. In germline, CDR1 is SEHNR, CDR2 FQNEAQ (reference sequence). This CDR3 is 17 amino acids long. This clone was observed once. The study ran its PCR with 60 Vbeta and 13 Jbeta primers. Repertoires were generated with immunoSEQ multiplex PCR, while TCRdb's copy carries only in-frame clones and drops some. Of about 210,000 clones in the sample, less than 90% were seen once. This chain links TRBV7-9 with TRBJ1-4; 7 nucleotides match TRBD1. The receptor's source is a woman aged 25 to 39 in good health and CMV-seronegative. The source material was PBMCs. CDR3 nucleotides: TGTGCCAGCAGCCCGATTCGCCGGACAGGACCAAATGAAAAACTGTTTTTT. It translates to CASSPIRRTGPNEKLFF.